A single sample gave rise to the 24 T cell receptor beta chains below, sequenced in a study of blood T cell repertoires in COVID-19. Profiled with immunoSEQ multiplex PCR; TCRdb holds only in-frame clones, not every one. The profile shows 150,000 or so clones, approximately 85% of them singletons. Sequenced input: peripheral blood. These receptors originate from a man aged 55 to 69 who had recovered from COVID-19.

The CDR3 loop reads CASAGTGSYEQYF. CDR3 coding DNA: TGTGCCAGTGCCGGGACAGGGTCCTACGAGCAGTACTTC. The chain links TRBV19 to TRBJ2-7; TRBD1 agrees at 9 bases. The germline V gene has CDR1 LNHDA and CDR2 SQIVND (reference sequence). This CDR3 is built from 13 residues. With V trimmed by 8 bases and J by 1 base, 3 bases remained unmatched.

This chain joins TRBV5-1 and TRBJ2-5, with TRBD2 matching over 9 bases. Germline lookup yields CDR1 SGHRS and CDR2 YFSETQ. CDR3 length: 15 amino acids. V shed 0 bases and J 6 bases; nucleotides not matched to a gene: 6. This CDR3 is CASSLVAGGPQTQYF. Written as DNA, the CDR3 is TGCGCCAGCAGCTTGGTGGCGGGGGGGCCCCAGACCCAGTACTTC.

J is TRBJ1-1 and V is TRBV11-3; D perhaps matches TRBD1 (5 bases). Germline V gene data show CDR1 as SGHNT and CDR2 as YENEEA. Trimming stripped 4 bases from V and 5 bases from J, with 8 bases between. The CDR3 is 12 residues long. The CDR3 protein is CASSSQGTEAFF. The CDR3 coding sequence is TGTGCCAGCAGCTCTCAGGGAACTGAAGCTTTCTTT.

This clone was picked up one time. V is TRBV30 and J is TRBJ1-1, with D unresolved. The germline gives CDR1 GTSNPN, CDR2 SVGIG (reference sequence). There are 13 residues in the CDR3. Trimming removed 3 bases from V and 4 bases from J, with 12 bases in between. The CDR3 here is CAWSAQGGTEAFF. For the CDR3, the DNA is TGTGCCTGGAGCGCACAAGGAGGCACTGAAGCTTTCTTT. Together with reference TRBV30 and TRBJ1-1, the CDR3 gives the full variable domain: SQTIHQWPATLVQPVGSPLSLECTVEGTSNPNLYWYRQAAGRGLQLLFYSVGIGQISSEVPQNLSASRPQDRQFILSSKKLLLSDSGFYLCAWSAQGGTEAFFGQGTRLTVV.

This clone has only one observation. The chain is built from TRBV27 and TRBJ2-7; TRBD1 aligns across 7 bases. The J segment lost 7 bases and the V segment lost 3 bases, leaving 9 bases of the junction unmatched. The CDR3 is 14 residues long. The germline V gene has CDR1 MNHEY and CDR2 SMNVEV (reference sequence). The CDR3 bases are TGTGCCAGCAGTTTTAGGGGGCCGGATAGGGAGCAGTACTTC. Protein product: CASSFRGPDREQYF.

The rearrangement links TRBV12-3 or TRBV12-4 to TRBJ2-3; D is undetermined. This CDR3 contains 12 residues. Trimming removed 4 bases at V and 5 bases at J, with 7 bases between. The CDR3 loop reads CASSSPGDTQYF. The DNA for the CDR3 is TGTGCCAGCAGTTCCCCGGGAGATACGCAGTATTTT.

This clone was observed a single time. The chain couples TRBV2 to TRBJ1-6; the match to TRBD1 covers 9 bases. The CDR3 extends over 14 amino acids. The ends lost 8 bases at V and 10 bases at J; junction bases unmatched: 9. The germline gives CDR1 SNHLY, CDR2 FYNNEI. The CDR3 DNA reads as TGTGCCAGCTCAACAGGGGGCGATTGGTCACCCCTCCACTTT. As protein: CASSTGGDWSPLHF.

V is TRBV6-5 and J is TRBJ1-2; 7 bases map to TRBD1. The CDR3 runs 14 residues. J gave up 4 bases and V 5 bases, and 7 bases lay outside the gene matches. The germline gives CDR1 MNHEY, CDR2 SVGAGI. CDR3 residues: CASSIQGIGYGYTF. The CDR3 DNA reads TGTGCCAGCAGTATACAGGGGATTGGCTATGGCTACACCTTC.

This clone appeared once. The chain uses TRBV12-3 or TRBV12-4 and TRBJ1-1; 7 bases are shared with TRBD1. Unmatched junction bases numbered 5, after V lost 6 bases and J lost 7 bases. The length of the CDR3 is 12 residues. This CDR3 reads CASRFGQVEAFF. The CDR3 DNA reads TGTGCCAGCAGGTTCGGACAGGTTGAAGCTTTCTTT.

DNA for the CDR3: TGTGCCAGCAGTGCACTAGCTTCCTACAATGAGCAGTTCTTC. It yields the protein CASSALASYNEQFF. The V gene is TRBV2, the J gene TRBJ2-1, with D perhaps matching TRBD2 (6 bases). Trimming cost V 4 bases and J 1 base, with 8 bases left between them. Per the germline V gene, CDR1 is SNHLY and CDR2 is FYNNEI. The CDR3 length is 14 residues.

The genes are TRBV10-3 and TRBJ1-2; possible D gene TRBD1, 6 bases. The germline V gene encodes CDR1 ENHRY and CDR2 SYGVKD. Trimming cost V 0 bases and J 4 bases, with 18 bases left between them. The CDR3 is 17 amino acids. The CDR3 here is CAISESGQRIAPYGYTF. The CDR3 nucleotides read TGTGCCATCAGTGAGTCGGGACAAAGGATAGCCCCCTATGGCTACACCTTC.

The DNA for the CDR3 is TGTGCCAGCTCACCGAGGCAGGGGGCTGGAGGCTACACCTTC. This encodes CASSPRQGAGGYTF. This rearrangement joins TRBV18 to TRBJ1-2; 8 bases match TRBD1. Germline CDR1 KGHSH, CDR2 LQKENI. With 3 bases clipped from V and 8 bases from J, the junction kept 8 bases outside the gene matches. The CDR3 contains 14 residues. Full variable domain (outside the CDR3, taken from reference TRBV18 and TRBJ1-2): NAGVMQNPRHLVRRRGQEARLRCSPMKGHSHVYWYRQLPEEGLKFMVYLQKENIIDESGMPKERFSAEFPKEGPSILRIQQVVRGDSAAYFCASSPRQGAGGYTFGSGTRLTVV.

The CDR3 sequence: CASSKTRNQPQHF. CDR3 DNA: TGTGCCAGTAGTAAGACAAGAAATCAGCCCCAGCATTTT. The chain recombines TRBV19 with TRBJ1-5; no definite D call. The CDR3 contains 13 residues. In germline, CDR1 is LNHDA, CDR2 SQIVND (reference sequence). V lost 4 bases and J lost 4, with 8 bases in between.

This chain uses TRBV10-3 with TRBJ1-2; weak D call: TRBD1 (6 bases). This CDR3 is 11 amino acids long. Trimming took off 8 bases at V and 4 bases at J, with 8 bases between the two ends. Germline CDR1 reads ENHRY; CDR2 reads SYGVKD. The CDR3 is CAIGQSYGYTF. CDR3 DNA sequence: TGTGCCATCGGACAGTCCTATGGCTACACCTTC.

V is TRBV18 and J is TRBJ1-5; D gene uncertain. The CDR3 consists of 14 residues. Germline-derived CDR1 and CDR2 are KGHSH and LQKENI. V was trimmed by 3 bases and J by 2 bases, leaving 8 bases between them. The CDR3 DNA reads as TGTGCCAGCTCACCGGAGGTAGGCAATCAGCCCCAGCATTTT. Amino acids: CASSPEVGNQPQHF.

The rearrangement links TRBV27 to TRBJ2-7; 9 nucleotides agree with TRBD1. This CDR3 comprises 14 residues. Germline-derived CDR1 and CDR2 are MNHEY and SMNVEV (reference sequence). The V and J ends lost 5 bases and 4 bases, in that order; junction bases with no gene match: 6. The DNA for the CDR3 is TGTGCCAGCAGTATTGGACAGGGGACTTACGAGCAGTACTTC. Encoded protein: CASSIGQGTYEQYF.

This sequence joins TRBV4-1 and TRBJ2-3, with 8 bases that match TRBD2. The ends lost 1 base at V and 4 bases at J; junction bases unmatched: 4. Germline CDR1 MGHRA, CDR2 YSYEKL. The CDR3 is 15 residues long. CDR3 protein: CASSQVSGGADTQYF. DNA for the CDR3: TGCGCCAGCAGCCAAGTTTCCGGGGGGGCAGATACGCAGTATTTT.

The chain uses TRBV6-4 and TRBJ2-3; TRBD2 matches at 10 bases. The V segment lost 0 bases and the J segment 0 bases; nucleotides outside the gene matches: 9. Germline V gene data show CDR1 as MRHNA and CDR2 as SNTAGT. The CDR3 totals 19 residues. CDR3 sequence (DNA): TGTGCCAGCAGTGACTCGGAAACTAGCGGGGATGGGAGCACAGATACGCAGTATTTT. Translating gives CASSDSETSGDGSTDTQYF.

J is TRBJ1-3 and V is TRBV30, with TRBD1 identical over 8 bases. From germline, CDR1 is GTSNPN and CDR2 SVGIG (reference sequence). V trimming: 3 bases; J trimming: 2 bases; junction bases outside the gene matches: 3. CDR3 length: 14 residues. CDR3 amino acids: CAWRRQGTGNTIYF. CDR3 DNA sequence: TGTGCCTGGAGGAGACAGGGGACTGGAAACACCATATATTTT.

This chain connects TRBV11-3 to TRBJ2-3, with D perhaps matching TRBD1 (5 bases). The V gene lost 5 bases and the J gene lost 4 bases, with 10 bases spanning the gap. The CDR3 is 13 amino acids. Germline values: CDR1 SGHNT, CDR2 YENEEA. CDR3 coding DNA: TGTGCCAGCAGCCAAGGGGTGGCAGATACGCAGTATTTT. Its translation: CASSQGVADTQYF.

The gene calls are TRBV3-1 (or the pseudogene TRBV3-2) and TRBJ1-5; D is uncertain. The V gene's germline CDR1 is LGHDT and CDR2 YNNKEL (reference sequence). The CDR3 spans 13 residues. V lost 0 bases and J lost 10, with 10 bases in between. Here the CDR3 reads CASSQEGWSPQHF. CDR3 coding DNA: TGTGCCAGCAGCCAAGAGGGTTGGAGCCCCCAGCATTTT.

V gene TRBV2 combines with J gene TRBJ1-5; no clear D gene. V was shortened by 6 bases and J by 0 bases, with 9 bases between the two germline ends. The germline V gene encodes CDR1 SNHLY and CDR2 FYNNEI. The CDR3 loop spans 14 amino acids. The CDR3 sequence: CASSAEYSNQPQHF. In DNA, the CDR3 is TGTGCCAGCAGCGCCGAGTATAGCAATCAGCCCCAGCATTTT.

Turning to this clone: The germline gene is not matched at one end of the junction; a read error may be the cause. The V and J genes are TRBV5-1 and TRBJ1-5; D is unresolved. This CDR3 has 14 amino acids. Germline V gives CDR1 SGHRS, CDR2 YFSETQ. CDR3 in DNA: TGCGCCAGCAGCTTGACGGGGAGCACTCAGCCCCAGCATTTT. Amino acid sequence: CASSLTGSTQPQHF.

The J gene is TRBJ1-1, the V gene TRBV27; D is possibly TRBD1 (5 bases). The CDR3 has 13 amino acids. CDR1 MNHEY and CDR2 SMNVEV come from the germline V gene (reference sequence). V shed 9 bases and J shed 2 bases, with 13 bases lying between them. CDR3 region: CASLGQINTEAFF. Written as DNA, the CDR3 is TGTGCCAGTCTGGGGCAGATCAACACTGAAGCTTTCTTT.